The clone carrying this T cell receptor beta chain was seen a single time. The antigen is unknown. A much larger clone lies one base from this, so it may be a read error. Unmatched junction bases numbered 11, after V lost 8 bases and J lost 6 bases. The CDR3 loop spans 15 amino acids. The germline CDR1 and CDR2 sequences are SSHAT and FNYEAQ (reference sequence). Within the library, unique molecular identifiers were attached to each individual cDNA molecule. Under the authors' procedure: Counts of TCRs in each sample centred on a median of around 99,000 and extended from roughly 25,000 to 750,000. TCRdb passed the reads through MiXCR, listing each CDR3 protein once. The V and J calls, along with clone size, are taken from TCRdb and not from the paper's own processing. The repertoire consists of about 120,000 distinct CDR3 sequences, with around 9% occurring once and the leading ten covering 1.3% to 1.5%.

The sample belongs to a study of human T cells and chemical hapten exposure. At the level of the study: Per-sample TCR yields varied mainly from small pooled library volume differences. Study-wide findings and caveats: Sensitizing to DPC left TCRs with a frequency above 1 in 1000 unaltered.

Whole blood that had not been fractionated was the source of extracted total RNA. The origin of this receptor is a human donor in good health. Some clones in this sample may be carry-over from other donors' samples. The chain employs TRBV7-7 and TRBJ1-5, with 9 nucleotides matching TRBD1. Specimen: whole blood. The DNA for the CDR3 is TGTGCCAGCGGCAAGGACAGGGGAGGATCTCAGCCCCAGCATTTT. Translating it yields CASGKDRGGSQPQHF. Variable domain in full (rest from reference TRBV7-7 and TRBJ1-5): GAGVSQSPRYKVTKRGQDVTLRCDPISSHATLYWYQQALGQGPEFLTYFNYEAQPDKSGLPSDRFSAERPEGSISTLTIQRTEQRDSAMYRCASGKDRGGSQPQHFGDGTRLSIL.